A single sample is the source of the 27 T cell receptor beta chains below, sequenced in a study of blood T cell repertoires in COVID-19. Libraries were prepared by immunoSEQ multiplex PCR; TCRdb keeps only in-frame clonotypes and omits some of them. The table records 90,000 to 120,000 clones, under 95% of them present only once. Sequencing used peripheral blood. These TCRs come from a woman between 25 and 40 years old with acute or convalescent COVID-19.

CDR3 sequence (DNA): TGCAGCACCGACACCGACGGGAACACTGAAGCTTTCTTT. This sequence encodes CSTDTDGNTEAFF. V and J are TRBV29-1 and TRBJ1-1; D gene ambiguous. The V end was cut by 8 bases, the J end by 1 base, with 14 bases between. This CDR3 region has 13 residues. Germline CDR1 SQVTM, CDR2 ANQGSEA.

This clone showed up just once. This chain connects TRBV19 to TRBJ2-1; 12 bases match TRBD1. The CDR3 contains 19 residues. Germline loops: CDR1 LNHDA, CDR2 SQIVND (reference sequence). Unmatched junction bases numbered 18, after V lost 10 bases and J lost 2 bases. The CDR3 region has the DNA TGTGCCACCCGAAGAGGGGGACAGGGGGCTGGGATACCCTACAATGAGCAGTTCTTC. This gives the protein CATRRGGQGAGIPYNEQFF.

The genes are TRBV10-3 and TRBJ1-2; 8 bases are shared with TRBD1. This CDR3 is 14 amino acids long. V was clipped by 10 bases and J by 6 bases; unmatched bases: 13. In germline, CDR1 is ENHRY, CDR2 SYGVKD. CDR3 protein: CATTGTGYADGYTF. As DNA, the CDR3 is TGTGCCACTACTGGGACAGGCTATGCGGATGGCTACACCTTC.

The CDR3 DNA sequence: TGTGCCAGCAGCTTAGGCGGAGAGTTCTCCTACGAGCAGTACTTC. This sequence encodes CASSLGGEFSYEQYF. The V call is TRBV7-9, the J call TRBJ2-7; no clear D gene. Germline V CDR1 and CDR2: SEHNR, FQNEAQ (reference sequence). This CDR3 has 15 residues. V lost 1 base, J lost 0 bases, and 10 bases lay in between.

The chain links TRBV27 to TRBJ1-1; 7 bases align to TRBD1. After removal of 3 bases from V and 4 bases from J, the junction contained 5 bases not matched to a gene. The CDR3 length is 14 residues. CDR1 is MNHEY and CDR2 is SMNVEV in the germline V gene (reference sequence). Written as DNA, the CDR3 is TGTGCCAGCAGTTTCGGGACAGTACTCACTGAAGCTTTCTTT. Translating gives CASSFGTVLTEAFF.

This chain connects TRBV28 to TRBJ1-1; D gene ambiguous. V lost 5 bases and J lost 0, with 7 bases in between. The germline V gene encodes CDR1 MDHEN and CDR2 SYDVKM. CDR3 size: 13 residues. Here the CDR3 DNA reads TGTGCCAGCAGTCCCCAGATGAACACTGAAGCTTTCTTT. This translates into CASSPQMNTEAFF.

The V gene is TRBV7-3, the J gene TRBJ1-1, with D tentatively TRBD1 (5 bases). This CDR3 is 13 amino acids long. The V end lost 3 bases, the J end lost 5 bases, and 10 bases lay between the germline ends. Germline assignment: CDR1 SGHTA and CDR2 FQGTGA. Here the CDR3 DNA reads TGTGCCAGCAGCTTTGGGACTGCTACTGAAGCTTTCTTT. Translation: CASSFGTATEAFF.

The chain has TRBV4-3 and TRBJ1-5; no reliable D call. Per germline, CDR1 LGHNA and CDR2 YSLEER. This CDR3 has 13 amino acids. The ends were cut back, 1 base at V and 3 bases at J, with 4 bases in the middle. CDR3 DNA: TGCGCCAGCAGCCAAGGGGCCAATCAGCCCCAGCATTTT. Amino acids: CASSQGANQPQHF.

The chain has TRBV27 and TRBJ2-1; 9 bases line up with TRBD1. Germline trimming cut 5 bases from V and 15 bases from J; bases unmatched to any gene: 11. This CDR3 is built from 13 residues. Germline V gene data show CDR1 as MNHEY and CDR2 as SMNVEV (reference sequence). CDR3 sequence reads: CASSPPTGGGRFF. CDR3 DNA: TGTGCCAGCAGTCCACCTACAGGGGGCGGGCGGTTCTTC.

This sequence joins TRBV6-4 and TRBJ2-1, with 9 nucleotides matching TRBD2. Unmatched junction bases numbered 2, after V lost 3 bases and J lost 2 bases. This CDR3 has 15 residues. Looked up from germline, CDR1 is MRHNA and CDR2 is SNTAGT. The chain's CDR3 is CASSETSGAYNEQFF. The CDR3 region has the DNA TGTGCCAGCAGTGAGACTAGCGGAGCCTACAATGAGCAGTTCTTC.

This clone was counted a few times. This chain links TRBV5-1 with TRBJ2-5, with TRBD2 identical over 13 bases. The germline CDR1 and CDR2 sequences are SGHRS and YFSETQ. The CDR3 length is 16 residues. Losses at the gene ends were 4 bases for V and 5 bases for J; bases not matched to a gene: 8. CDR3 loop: CASSLRLAGGGETQYF. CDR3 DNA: TGCGCCAGCAGCCTTCGACTAGCGGGGGGTGGTGAGACCCAGTACTTC.

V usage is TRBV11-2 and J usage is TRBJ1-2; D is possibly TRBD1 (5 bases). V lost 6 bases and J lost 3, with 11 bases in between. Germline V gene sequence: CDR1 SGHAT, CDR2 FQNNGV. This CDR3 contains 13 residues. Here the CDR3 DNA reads TGTGCCAGCAGGACCACAGGAGACTATGGCTACACCTTC. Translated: CASRTTGDYGYTF.

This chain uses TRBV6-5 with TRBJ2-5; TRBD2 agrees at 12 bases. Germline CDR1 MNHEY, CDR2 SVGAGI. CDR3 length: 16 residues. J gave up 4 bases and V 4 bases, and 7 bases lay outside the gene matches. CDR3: CASSLRTSGIGETQYF. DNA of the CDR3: TGTGCCAGCAGTTTGCGGACTAGCGGGATTGGAGAGACCCAGTACTTC.

CDR3 amino acids: CSVKLAGSYNEQFF. The CDR3 DNA sequence: TGCAGCGTAAAACTAGCGGGATCTTACAATGAGCAGTTCTTC. The chain carries TRBV29-1 and TRBJ2-1; 10 nucleotides agree with TRBD2. The CDR3 runs 14 residues. The germline V gene has CDR1 SQVTM and CDR2 ANQGSEA. Trimming at V came to 6 bases and at J to 4 bases, leaving 6 bases not matched to a gene.

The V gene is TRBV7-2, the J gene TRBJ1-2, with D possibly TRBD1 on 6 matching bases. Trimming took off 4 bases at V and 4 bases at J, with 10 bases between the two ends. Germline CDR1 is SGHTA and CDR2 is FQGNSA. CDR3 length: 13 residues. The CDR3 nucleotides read TGTGCCAGCAGCTCCAGGGGATCCTATGGCTACACCTTC. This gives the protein CASSSRGSYGYTF.

This CDR3 is CASSSGGTYEQYF. The CDR3 nucleotides are TGTGCCAGCAGTTCAGGGGGTACCTACGAGCAGTACTTC. V gene TRBV28 combines with J gene TRBJ2-7; the match to TRBD1 covers 7 bases. CDR1 and CDR2 (germline): MDHEN, SYDVKM. CDR3 length equals 13 residues. V shed 4 bases and J 2 bases; nucleotides not matched to a gene: 2.

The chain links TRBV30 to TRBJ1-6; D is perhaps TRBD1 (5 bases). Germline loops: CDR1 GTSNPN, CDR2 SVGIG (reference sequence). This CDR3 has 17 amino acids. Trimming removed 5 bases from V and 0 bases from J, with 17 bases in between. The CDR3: CAWGGSRVSSYNSPLHF. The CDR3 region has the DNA TGTGCCTGGGGGGGGTCGAGGGTGAGCTCCTATAATTCACCCCTCCACTTT.

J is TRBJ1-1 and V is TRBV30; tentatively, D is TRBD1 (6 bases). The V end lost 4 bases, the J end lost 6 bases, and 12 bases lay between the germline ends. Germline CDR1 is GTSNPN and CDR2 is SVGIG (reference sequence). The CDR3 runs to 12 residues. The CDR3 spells CAWTPGGPEAFF. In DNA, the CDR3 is TGTGCCTGGACCCCGGGGGGCCCTGAAGCTTTCTTT.

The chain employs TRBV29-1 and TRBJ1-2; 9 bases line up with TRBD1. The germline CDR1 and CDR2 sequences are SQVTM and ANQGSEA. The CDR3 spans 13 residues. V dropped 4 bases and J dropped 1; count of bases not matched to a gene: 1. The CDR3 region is CSVGTGDNYGYTF. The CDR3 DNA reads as TGCAGCGTTGGGACAGGGGATAACTATGGCTACACCTTC.

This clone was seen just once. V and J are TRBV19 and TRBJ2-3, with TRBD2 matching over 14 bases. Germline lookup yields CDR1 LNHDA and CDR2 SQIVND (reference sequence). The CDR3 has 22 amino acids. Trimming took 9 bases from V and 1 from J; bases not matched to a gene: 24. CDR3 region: CASRRRGGLSGTSGRGTDTQYF. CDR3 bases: TGTGCCAGCAGACGAAGGGGAGGCCTCTCCGGGACTAGCGGGAGAGGCACAGATACGCAGTATTTT.

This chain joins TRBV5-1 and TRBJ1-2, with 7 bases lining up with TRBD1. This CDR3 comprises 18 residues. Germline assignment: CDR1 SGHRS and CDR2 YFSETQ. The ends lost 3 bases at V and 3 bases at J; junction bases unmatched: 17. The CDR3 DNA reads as TGCGCCAGCAGCTCCAAAACAGACAGGGCTAGAGGGGACTATGGCTACACCTTC. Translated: CASSSKTDRARGDYGYTF.

CDR3 amino acids: CASSAAGVHGYEQFF. The CDR3, as DNA: TGTGCCAGCAGTGCGGCGGGGGTTCACGGTTATGAGCAGTTCTTC. This chain joins TRBV27 and TRBJ2-1; TRBD2 matches at 7 bases. Germline CDR1 and CDR2: MNHEY and SMNVEV (reference sequence). CDR3 size: 15 residues. Trimming removed 5 bases from V and 8 bases from J; junction bases left unmatched: 12.

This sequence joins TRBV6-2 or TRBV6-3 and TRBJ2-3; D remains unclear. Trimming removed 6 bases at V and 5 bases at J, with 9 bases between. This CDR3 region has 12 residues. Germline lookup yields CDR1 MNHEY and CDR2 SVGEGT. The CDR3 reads CASSPTRDTQYF. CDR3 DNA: TGTGCCAGCAGCCCGACTCGAGATACGCAGTATTTT.

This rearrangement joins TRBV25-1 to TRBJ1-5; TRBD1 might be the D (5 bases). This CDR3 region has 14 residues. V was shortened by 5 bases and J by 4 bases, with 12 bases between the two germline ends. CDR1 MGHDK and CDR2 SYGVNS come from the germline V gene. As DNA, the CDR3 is TGTGCCAGCAGTTATGGACAAGCTAATCAGCCCCAGCATTTT. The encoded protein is CASSYGQANQPQHF.

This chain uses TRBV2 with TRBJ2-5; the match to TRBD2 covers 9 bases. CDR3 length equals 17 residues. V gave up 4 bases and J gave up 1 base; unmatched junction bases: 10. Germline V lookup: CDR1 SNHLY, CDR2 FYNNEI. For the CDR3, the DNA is TGTGCCAGCAGTGGGGTTAGCGGGGGTCCGGGCCAAGAGACCCAGTACTTC. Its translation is CASSGVSGGPGQETQYF.

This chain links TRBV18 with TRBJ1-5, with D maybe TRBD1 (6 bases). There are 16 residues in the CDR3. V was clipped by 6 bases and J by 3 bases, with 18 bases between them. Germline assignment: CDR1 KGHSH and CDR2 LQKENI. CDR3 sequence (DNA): TGTGCCAGCTCTCAAGAACAGGGCAGGGCCAATCAGCCCCAGCATTTT. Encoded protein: CASSQEQGRANQPQHF.

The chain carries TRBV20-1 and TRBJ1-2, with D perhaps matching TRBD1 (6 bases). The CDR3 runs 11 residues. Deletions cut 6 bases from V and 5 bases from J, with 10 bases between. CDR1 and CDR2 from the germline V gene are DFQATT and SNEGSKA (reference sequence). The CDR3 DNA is TGCAGTGCCAGGGGCCAGTATGGCTACACCTTC. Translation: CSARGQYGYTF.